The 15 T cell receptor beta chains listed next were all sequenced from one sample in a study of CD8+ T cells in alopecia areata. As for treatment: oral pan-JAK inhibitor, 5-10 mg twice daily. RNA was isolated and reverse transcribed to cDNA, the sequencing template. This table comes from immunoSEQ multiplex PCR, and its TCRdb copy is limited to in-frame clones, with some not included. The profile shows roughly 170,000 clones, about 60% of them singletons. Sequencing was performed on CD8+ T cells sorted from blood, taken at week 24, from a patient treated with tofacitinib. The receptors derive from a human donor with alopecia areata.

This clone was seen only a few times. This chain links TRBV19 with TRBJ2-5, with 9 bases lining up with TRBD1. J gave up 3 bases and V 1 base, and 3 bases lay outside the gene matches. The CDR3 is made up of 15 amino acids. Germline CDR1 is LNHDA and CDR2 is SQIVND (reference sequence). The CDR3 spells CASSIGQGEEETQYF. DNA for the CDR3: TGTGCCAGTAGTATAGGACAGGGGGAGGAAGAGACCCAGTACTTC.

A few counts support this clone. The genes are TRBV29-1 and TRBJ1-2; 7 bases map to TRBD1. CDR1 is SQVTM and CDR2 is ANQGSEA in the germline V gene. The CDR3 is made up of 15 amino acids. The V gene end was trimmed by 3 bases and the J gene end by 3 bases; junction bases not matched to a gene: 10. In nucleotides, the CDR3 is TGCAGCGTTGAGGATCTCAGGGGGAGTTACTATGGCTACACCTTC. Translating it yields CSVEDLRGSYYGYTF. Supplemented by reference TRBV29-1 and TRBJ1-2, the full variable domain reads SAVISQKPSRDICQRGTSLTIQCQVDSQVTMMFWYRQQPGQSLTLIATANQGSEATYESGFVIDKFPISRPNLTFSTLTVSNMSPEDSSIYLCSVEDLRGSYYGYTFGSGTRLTVV.

The rearrangement links TRBV18 to TRBJ2-6; D not resolved. Trimming pared 3 bases from V and 1 base from J, leaving 4 bases between. Per the germline V gene, CDR1 is KGHSH and CDR2 is LQKENI. The CDR3 is 14 residues long. As DNA, the CDR3 is TGTGCCAGCTCACCCATATCTGGGGCCAACGTCCTGACTTTC. Its translation is CASSPISGANVLTF.

In this sample, this clone turned up a few times. CDR3 residues: CSVAGTENTDTQYF. CDR3 bases: TGCAGCGTGGCAGGGACAGAAAACACAGATACGCAGTATTTT. This chain joins TRBV29-1 and TRBJ2-3; 7 bases map to TRBD1. V gave up 6 bases and J gave up 2 bases; unmatched junction bases: 8. The CDR3 totals 14 residues. From germline, CDR1 is SQVTM and CDR2 ANQGSEA.

The chain recombines TRBV4-1 with TRBJ2-3, with D unclear. V dropped 6 bases and J dropped 0 bases, with 16 bases sitting between them. Germline V gene lookup returns CDR1 MGHRA and CDR2 YSYEKL. The CDR3 is 16 residues long. The CDR3, as DNA: TGCGCCAGCAGTGTGGTAGTTACCACTAGCACAGATACGCAGTATTTT. Encoded protein: CASSVVVTTSTDTQYF.

The chain has TRBV25-1 and TRBJ2-1; maybe TRBD2 (5 bases). The CDR3 runs 14 residues. With 6 bases removed from V and 0 bases from J, the gap between germline ends came to 9 bases. CDR1 is MGHDK and CDR2 is SYGVNS in the germline V gene. In DNA, the CDR3 is TGTGCCAGCAGAAGAGGGAGCTCCTACAATGAGCAGTTCTTC. Amino acids: CASRRGSSYNEQFF.

The V and J genes are TRBV5-6 and TRBJ1-6; weak D call: TRBD1 (5 bases). The CDR3 runs 16 residues. The V end lost 3 bases, the J end lost 5 bases, and 15 bases lay between the germline ends. Looked up from germline, CDR1 is SGHDT and CDR2 is YYEEEE. The CDR3 nucleotides are TGTGCCAGCAGCTGGGACGGGATGCGGAATAATTCACCCCTCCACTTT. This translates into CASSWDGMRNNSPLHF.

This sequence joins TRBV30 and TRBJ1-4; D not certain. The ends were cut back, 3 bases at V and 10 bases at J, with 15 bases in the middle. CDR1 and CDR2 (germline): GTSNPN, SVGIG (reference sequence). The CDR3 has 13 amino acids. The CDR3 region is CAWSKPTGRKLFF. Written as DNA, the CDR3 is TGTGCCTGGAGCAAGCCTACCGGGCGAAAACTGTTTTTT.

The V and J genes are TRBV6-5 and TRBJ1-2; possibly TRBD1 for D (5 bases). V lost 6 bases and J lost 6, with 17 bases in between. Germline assignment: CDR1 MNHEY and CDR2 SVGAGI. This CDR3 has 14 amino acids. CDR3 DNA sequence: TGTGCCAGCAGCCCCGGGAGGGGAAGCGATGGCTACACCTTC. This encodes CASSPGRGSDGYTF.

The CDR3 nucleotides are TGTGCCGTAGAGGGTCGTGGCTACACCTTC. Translated: CAVEGRGYTF. The chain joins TRBV7-9 to TRBJ1-2; D is uncertain. V was cut by 11 bases and J by 7 bases, with 11 bases left in between. This CDR3 has 10 residues. Germline-derived CDR1 and CDR2 are SEHNR and FQNEAQ (reference sequence).

This clone was seen a handful of times. The chain is built from TRBV4-1 and TRBJ1-1, with D unclear. This CDR3 contains 15 residues. CDR1 is MGHRA and CDR2 is YSYEKL in the germline V gene. Trimming shortened V by 4 bases and J by 6 bases, and 18 bases separated the two germline ends. CDR3 sequence: CASSPLFGTGPEAFF. CDR3 nucleotide sequence: TGCGCCAGCAGCCCCCTCTTCGGTACGGGTCCTGAAGCTTTCTTT.

The chain is built from TRBV5-1 and TRBJ2-7; the D gene could be TRBD1 or TRBD2 (6 bases each). Trimming removed 0 bases at V and 3 bases at J, with 10 bases between. Germline V gives CDR1 SGHRS, CDR2 YFSETQ. There are 14 residues in the CDR3. CDR3 coding DNA: TGCGCCAGCAGCTTGGCAGGGGAGGACTACGAGCAGTACTTC. Amino acid sequence: CASSLAGEDYEQYF.

This rearrangement joins TRBV7-9 to TRBJ1-1; D uncertain. Germline lookup yields CDR1 SEHNR and CDR2 FQNEAQ (reference sequence). V was trimmed by 4 bases and J by 8 bases, leaving 20 bases between them. The CDR3 spans 15 residues. The CDR3 loop is CASSSQVGSRKEAFF. The CDR3 DNA reads as TGTGCCAGCAGCTCCCAGGTGGGCAGTCGAAAAGAAGCTTTCTTT.

This clone occurred a few times. The V call is TRBV6-5, the J call TRBJ2-7; D gene ambiguous. V gave up 5 bases and J gave up 3 bases, with 5 bases separating them. CDR3 length: 11 amino acids. CDR1 and CDR2 (germline): MNHEY, SVGAGI. The CDR3 sequence is CASSDNYEQYF. The CDR3 DNA reads TGTGCCAGCAGTGACAACTACGAGCAGTACTTC.

This clone was seen only a few times. The chain uses TRBV7-8 and TRBJ2-7; 8 bases align to TRBD1. Germline loops: CDR1 SGHVS, CDR2 FQNEAQ. The CDR3 consists of 14 residues. Trimming took 7 bases from V and 0 from J; bases not matched to a gene: 5. The CDR3 coding sequence is TGTGCCAGCACCCGACAGGGGACCTCCTACGAGCAGTACTTC. This sequence encodes CASTRQGTSYEQYF.